Presented here are 3 T cell receptor beta chains from one specimen sequenced in a study of cytomegalovirus exposure and HLA in healthy donors. PCR was performed using 60 Vbeta and 13 Jbeta primers. Profiled with immunoSEQ multiplex PCR; TCRdb holds only in-frame clones, not every one. Of about 130,000 clones listed, around four fifths are singletons. Specimen: PBMCs. The receptors here all came from a man between 18 and 35 years old in good health and CMV-seropositive.

This chain links TRBV5-1 with TRBJ2-3; TRBD1 aligns across 7 bases. After removal of 2 bases from V and 4 bases from J, the junction contained 7 bases not matched to a gene. CDR3 length equals 15 residues. Germline CDR1 is SGHRS and CDR2 is YFSETQ. The CDR3 loop reads CASSFLEQGPDTQYF. The CDR3 coding sequence is TGCGCCAGCAGCTTTTTAGAACAGGGGCCAGATACGCAGTATTTT. Using reference TRBV5-1 and TRBJ2-3 for the parts outside the CDR3, the full variable domain is KAGVTQTPRYLIKTRGQQVTLSCSPISGHRSVSWYQQTPGQGLQFLFEYFSETQRNKGNFPGRFSGRQFSNSRSEMNVSTLELGDSALYLCASSFLEQGPDTQYFGPGTRLTVL.

This CDR3 is CASSLGGEETQYF. CDR3 DNA sequence: TGCGCCAGCAGCTTGGGCGGGGAAGAGACCCAGTACTTC. This chain uses TRBV5-1 with TRBJ2-5, with D tentatively TRBD2 (6 bases). Germline values: CDR1 SGHRS, CDR2 YFSETQ. This CDR3 spans 13 amino acids. Trimming stripped 0 bases from V and 3 bases from J, with 6 bases between.

This clone was picked up one time. The chain links TRBV6-5 to TRBJ1-2; 7 bases align to TRBD1. Looked up from germline, CDR1 is MNHEY and CDR2 is SVGAGI. The CDR3 totals 15 residues. V lost 2 bases and J lost 5; bases outside the gene matches: 8. The CDR3 protein is CASSYGTGALYGYTF. The CDR3 region has the DNA TGTGCCAGCAGTTACGGAACAGGGGCGCTATATGGCTACACCTTC.